A few counts support the clone carrying this T cell receptor beta chain. The CDR3 is 12 residues long. Trimming removed 6 bases at V and 0 bases at J, with 9 bases between. Germline CDR1 DFQATT, CDR2 SNEGSKA (reference sequence). As to time point: persistent/refractory GD, antithyroid drugs over 5 years with positive TRAb. PBMCs were the source of the RNA used for TCR sequencing. This record belongs to a study of regulatory T cells in long-lasting Graves disease. Arm-PCR with iRepertoire HTBI primers amplified the CDR3 regions for these TCR beta libraries. In TCRdb, the multiplex PCR reads were re-called with MiXCR into one record per CDR3 protein. The sample yields fewer than 450,000 distinct CDR3 sequences, less than 25% seen once.

This receptor was identified in a female donor with Graves disease. Material: peripheral blood mononuclear cells (PBMCs), obtained when the disease was refractory, from a patient treated with antithyroid drugs. The chain is built from TRBV20-1 and TRBJ2-7, with D uncertain. CDR3 in amino acids: CSAEASSYEQYF. CDR3 coding DNA: TGCAGTGCGGAAGCAAGCTCCTACGAGCAGTACTTC.